Presented here are 11 T cell receptor beta chains from one specimen sequenced in a study of blood T cell repertoires in COVID-19. Clones were read by immunoSEQ multiplex PCR, and TCRdb kept only the in-frame ones, dropping some. The table has hundreds of thousands of clones, 87% seen once; the top ten hold approximately 8.1%. Sequencing was carried out using peripheral blood. The receptors here all came from a woman in her 50s who had recovered from COVID-19.

The chain joins TRBV7-9 to TRBJ2-3; TRBD2 aligns across 12 bases. CDR3 size: 18 residues. V lost 5 bases and J lost 0; bases outside the gene matches: 9. Looked up from germline, CDR1 is SEHNR and CDR2 is FQNEAQ (reference sequence). This CDR3 is CASSRTSGVPSSTDTQYF. CDR3 nucleotides: TGTGCCAGCAGCCGGACTAGCGGGGTCCCCTCTAGCACAGATACGCAGTATTTT. Full variable domain (outside the CDR3, taken from reference TRBV7-9 and TRBJ2-3): DTGVSQNPRHKITKRGQNVTFRCDPISEHNRLYWYRQTLGQGPEFLTYFQNEAQLEKSRLLSDRFSAERPKGSFSTLEIQRTEQGDSAMYLCASSRTSGVPSSTDTQYFGPGTRLTVL.

The chain uses TRBV10-3 and TRBJ2-4; D unclear. V lost 0 bases and J lost 1, with 10 bases in between. The CDR3 is 16 residues long. Germline V lookup: CDR1 ENHRY, CDR2 SYGVKD. CDR3 sequence (DNA): TGTGCCATCAGTGAGTCTCACAGTTTGGCCAAAAACATTCAGTACTTC. Protein: CAISESHSLAKNIQYF.

The chain uses TRBV7-8 and TRBJ2-5, with 7 bases matching TRBD2. The germline CDR1 and CDR2 sequences are SGHVS and FQNEAQ. The junction had 6 bases not matched to a gene; V was cut back by 0 bases and J by 5 bases. CDR3 length: 15 residues. CDR3 in DNA: TGTGCCAGCAGCTTAGCCCCGGGGGGTCCGGAGACCCAGTACTTC. This gives the protein CASSLAPGGPETQYF. Full variable domain (missing parts from reference TRBV7-8 and TRBJ2-5): GAGVSQSPRYKVAKRGQDVALRCDPISGHVSLFWYQQALGQGPEFLTYFQNEAQLDKSGLPSDRFFAERPEGSVSTLKIQRTQQEDSAVYLCASSLAPGGPETQYFGPGTRLLVL.

The genes are TRBV28 and TRBJ2-7, with 8 nucleotides matching TRBD2. This CDR3 comprises 13 residues. Germline CDR1 and CDR2: MDHEN and SYDVKM. V lost 5 bases and J lost 5; bases outside the gene matches: 5. The CDR3 sequence is CASSPAGEHEQYF. Here the CDR3 DNA reads TGTGCCAGCAGTCCAGCGGGAGAGCACGAGCAGTACTTC.

The chain recombines TRBV19 with TRBJ2-5; 9 bases are a match to TRBD1. Losses at the gene ends were 4 bases for V and 5 bases for J; bases not matched to a gene: 5. The germline V gene encodes CDR1 LNHDA and CDR2 SQIVND (reference sequence). The CDR3 sequence is 14 residues long. The DNA of the CDR3 is TGTGCCAGTAGTAAACAGGGGGCGCTGGAGACCCAGTACTTC. Amino acids: CASSKQGALETQYF.

The chain employs TRBV5-5 and TRBJ2-5; unclear D gene. The CDR3 totals 12 residues. The germline V and J ends were trimmed by 0 bases and 4 bases, with 4 bases remaining between them. The germline gives CDR1 SGHKS, CDR2 YYEKEE (reference sequence). Written as DNA, the CDR3 is TGTGCCAGCAGCTTGGGGGCAGAGACCCAGTACTTC. Translated, it gives CASSLGAETQYF.

The chain links TRBV15 to TRBJ2-1; 7 positions agree with TRBD2. Germline-derived CDR1 and CDR2 are LNHNV and YYDKDF (reference sequence). The CDR3 has 14 amino acids. The V gene end was trimmed by 8 bases and the J gene end by 0 bases; junction bases not matched to a gene: 4. The CDR3 region is CATGVAGSYNEQFF. The CDR3 nucleotides are TGTGCCACCGGAGTAGCGGGCTCCTACAATGAGCAGTTCTTC.

The chain employs TRBV7-2 and TRBJ2-3; the match to TRBD2 covers 10 bases. The CDR3 is 17 residues long. V shed 0 bases and J 1 base; nucleotides not matched to a gene: 4. The germline CDR1 and CDR2 sequences are SGHTA and FQGNSA. For the CDR3, the DNA is TGTGCCAGCAGCTTAGCGCCCAGCGGGAGGGGCACAGATACGCAGTATTTT. This codes for CASSLAPSGRGTDTQYF.

V gene TRBV7-2 combines with J gene TRBJ2-1; 7 bases agree with TRBD2. This CDR3 has 17 amino acids. The V segment lost 1 base and the J segment 0 bases; nucleotides outside the gene matches: 6. Germline CDR1 reads SGHTA; CDR2 reads FQGNSA. DNA of the CDR3: TGTGCCAGCAGCTTAGATCTAGCGGCAAGCTCCTACAATGAGCAGTTCTTC. It translates to CASSLDLAASSYNEQFF. Full variable domain (remainder filled in from reference TRBV7-2 and TRBJ2-1): GAGVSQSPSNKVTEKGKDVELRCDPISGHTALYWYRQSLGQGLEFLIYFQGNSAPDKSGLPSDRFSAERTGGSVSTLTIQRTQQEDSAVYLCASSLDLAASSYNEQFFGPGTRLTVL.

The chain combines TRBV5-4 with TRBJ2-3, with 8 bases aligning to TRBD2. Germline V gene sequence: CDR1 SGHNT, CDR2 YYREEE (reference sequence). The CDR3 is 16 residues long. With V trimmed by 1 base and J by 5 bases, 9 bases remained unmatched. The DNA of the CDR3 is TGTGCCAGCAGCTTGCCGGGCGGGGGGTATGAAGATACGCAGTATTTT. This encodes CASSLPGGGYEDTQYF.

A few counts support this clone. The chain joins TRBV27 to TRBJ2-1, with a weak D call TRBD1 (6 bases). Germline loops: CDR1 MNHEY, CDR2 SMNVEV (reference sequence). The CDR3 has 15 residues. Trimming left V 6 bases short and J 2 bases short, with 14 bases between. The CDR3 here is CASRGGVSTYNEQFF. In DNA, the CDR3 is TGTGCCAGCAGAGGGGGAGTCAGCACCTACAATGAGCAGTTCTTC.